The clone carrying this T cell receptor beta chain appeared many times. This entry belongs to a study of blood T cell repertoires in COVID-19. From germline, CDR1 is SGHTA and CDR2 FQGNSA. The V segment lost 5 bases and the J segment 5 bases; nucleotides outside the gene matches: 8. This CDR3 spans 15 amino acids. The method was immunoSEQ multiplex PCR; TCRdb's version includes in-frame clones alone and lacks a portion of them. The sample includes approximately 290,000 clones, approximately 85% of them seen just once. The TCR sequence derives from a woman aged 25-40 years who had recovered from COVID-19. The chain employs TRBV7-2 and TRBJ1-5; TRBD1 matches at 8 bases. Specimen: PBMCs or T cells enriched from blood (not recorded which). CDR3: CASSMGQVWDQPQHF. The CDR3 DNA reads as TGTGCCAGCAGCATGGGACAGGTGTGGGATCAGCCCCAGCATTTT.